This TCR beta chain was sequenced during a study of shared clonotypes between healthy human individuals. Profiled with immunoSEQ multiplex PCR; TCRdb holds only in-frame clones, not every one. The sample holds 400,000 or so clones, 90% to 97% seen once. This CDR3 has 15 amino acids. The V and J ends lost 1 base and 4 bases, in that order; junction bases with no gene match: 2. CDR1 and CDR2 from the germline V gene are SGHTS and YDEGEE. The receptor comes from a man aged 25 to 45 in good health. V and J are TRBV5-8 and TRBJ2-1, with TRBD1 identical over 10 bases. Sample: memory CD8+ T cells sorted from blood. The subset: CD45RO+ cells pooled with CCR7-negative TemRA cells. Here the CDR3 DNA reads TGTGCCAGCAGCTTGATGGACAGGGGGTACAATGAGCAGTTCTTC. As protein: CASSLMDRGYNEQFF.